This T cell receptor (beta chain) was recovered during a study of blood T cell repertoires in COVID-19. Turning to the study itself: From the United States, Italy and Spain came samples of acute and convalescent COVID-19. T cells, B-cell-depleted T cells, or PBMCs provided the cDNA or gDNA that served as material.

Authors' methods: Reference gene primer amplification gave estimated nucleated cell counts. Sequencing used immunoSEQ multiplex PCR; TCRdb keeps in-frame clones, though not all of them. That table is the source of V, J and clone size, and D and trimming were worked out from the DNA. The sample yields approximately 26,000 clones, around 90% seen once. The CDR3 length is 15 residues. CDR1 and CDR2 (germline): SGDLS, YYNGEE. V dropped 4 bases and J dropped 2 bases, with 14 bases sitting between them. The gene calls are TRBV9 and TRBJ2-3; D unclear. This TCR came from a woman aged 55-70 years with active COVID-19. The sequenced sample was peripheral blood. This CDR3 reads CASSTTLIPTDTQYF. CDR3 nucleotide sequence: TGTGCCAGCAGCACTACCCTTATCCCCACAGATACGCAGTATTTT. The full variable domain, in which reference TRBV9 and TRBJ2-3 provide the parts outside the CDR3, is DSGVTQTPKHLITATGQRVTLRCSPRSGDLSVYWYQQSLDQGLQFLIQYYNGEERAKGNILERFSAQQFPDLHSELNLSSLELGDSALYFCASSTTLIPTDTQYFGPGTRLTVL.